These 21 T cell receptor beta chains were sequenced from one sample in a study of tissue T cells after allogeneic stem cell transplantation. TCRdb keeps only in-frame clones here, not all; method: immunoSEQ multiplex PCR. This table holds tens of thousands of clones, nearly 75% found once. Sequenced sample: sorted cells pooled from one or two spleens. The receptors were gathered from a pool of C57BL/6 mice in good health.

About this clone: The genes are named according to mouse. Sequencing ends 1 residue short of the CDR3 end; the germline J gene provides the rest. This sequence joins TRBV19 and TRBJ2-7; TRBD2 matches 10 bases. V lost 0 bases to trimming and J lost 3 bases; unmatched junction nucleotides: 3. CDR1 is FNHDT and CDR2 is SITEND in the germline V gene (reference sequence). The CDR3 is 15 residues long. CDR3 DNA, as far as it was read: TGTGCCAGCAGTATAGATGGGACTGGGGTCTATGAACAGTAC. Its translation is CASSIDGTGVYEQY. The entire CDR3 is CASSIDGTGVYEQYF.

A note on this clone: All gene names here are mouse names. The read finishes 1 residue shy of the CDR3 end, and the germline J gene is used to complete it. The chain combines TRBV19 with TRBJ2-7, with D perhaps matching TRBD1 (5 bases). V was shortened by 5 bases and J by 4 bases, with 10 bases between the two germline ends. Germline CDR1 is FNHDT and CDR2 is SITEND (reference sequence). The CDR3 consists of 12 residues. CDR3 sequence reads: CASSPQDYEQYF. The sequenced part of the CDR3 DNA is TGTGCCAGCAGCCCACAGGATTATGAACAGTAC.

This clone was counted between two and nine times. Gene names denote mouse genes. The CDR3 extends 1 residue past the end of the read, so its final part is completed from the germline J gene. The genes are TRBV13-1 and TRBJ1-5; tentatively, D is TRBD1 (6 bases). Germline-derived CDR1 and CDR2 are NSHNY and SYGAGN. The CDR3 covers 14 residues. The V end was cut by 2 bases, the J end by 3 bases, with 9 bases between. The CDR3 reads CASSETGPNQAPLF. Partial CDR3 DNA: TGTGCCAGCAGTGAAACAGGGCCCAACCAGGCTCCGCTT.

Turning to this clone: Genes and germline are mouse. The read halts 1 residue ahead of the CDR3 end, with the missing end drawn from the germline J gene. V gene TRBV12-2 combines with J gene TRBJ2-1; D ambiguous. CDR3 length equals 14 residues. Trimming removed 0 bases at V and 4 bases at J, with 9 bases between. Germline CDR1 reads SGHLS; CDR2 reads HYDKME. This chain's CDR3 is CASSLRVGYAEQFF. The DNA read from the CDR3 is TGTGCCAGCTCTCTCAGGGTCGGTTATGCTGAGCAGTTC.

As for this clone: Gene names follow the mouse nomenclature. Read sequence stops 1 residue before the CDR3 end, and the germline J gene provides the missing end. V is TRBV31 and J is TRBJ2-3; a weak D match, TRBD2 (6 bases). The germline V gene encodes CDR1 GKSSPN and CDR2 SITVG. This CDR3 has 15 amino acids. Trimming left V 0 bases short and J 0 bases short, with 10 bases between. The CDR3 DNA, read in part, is TGTGCCTGGAGTCTAACTGGGTCTAGTGCAGAAACGCTGTAT. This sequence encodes CAWSLTGSSAETLY. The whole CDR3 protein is CAWSLTGSSAETLYF.

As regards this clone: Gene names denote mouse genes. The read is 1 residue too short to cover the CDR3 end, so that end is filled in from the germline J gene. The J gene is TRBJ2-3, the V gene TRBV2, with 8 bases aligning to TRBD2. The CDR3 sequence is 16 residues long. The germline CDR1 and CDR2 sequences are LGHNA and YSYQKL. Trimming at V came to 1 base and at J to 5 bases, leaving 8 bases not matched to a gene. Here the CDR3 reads CASSQASGGRRETLYF. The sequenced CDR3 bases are TGTGCCAGCAGCCAAGCTTCGGGGGGGCGCCGAGAAACGCTGTAT.

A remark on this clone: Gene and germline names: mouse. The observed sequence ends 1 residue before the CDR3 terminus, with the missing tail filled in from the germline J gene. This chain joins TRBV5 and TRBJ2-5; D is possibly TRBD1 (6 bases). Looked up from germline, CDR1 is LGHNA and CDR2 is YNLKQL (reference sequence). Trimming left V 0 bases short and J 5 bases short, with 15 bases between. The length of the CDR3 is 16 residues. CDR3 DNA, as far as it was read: TGTGCCAGCAGCCAAGATGCCCAGGGGAATAGAGACACCCAGTAC. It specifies CASSQDAQGNRDTQY. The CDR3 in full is CASSQDAQGNRDTQYF.

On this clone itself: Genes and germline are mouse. CDR3 in amino acids: CASSWQYNSPLYF. The CDR3 DNA, read in part, is TGTGCCAGCAGTTGGCAGTATAATTCGCCCCTCTAC. This chain links TRBV19 with TRBJ1-6; D uncertain. Sequencing ends 1 residue short of the CDR3 end; the germline J gene provides the rest. TRBJ1-6 belongs to the ORF category, with a function that is uncertain. Germline assignment: CDR1 FNHDT and CDR2 SITEND (reference sequence). CDR3 size: 13 residues. V lost 4 bases and J 4 bases, leaving 6 bases between the germline ends.

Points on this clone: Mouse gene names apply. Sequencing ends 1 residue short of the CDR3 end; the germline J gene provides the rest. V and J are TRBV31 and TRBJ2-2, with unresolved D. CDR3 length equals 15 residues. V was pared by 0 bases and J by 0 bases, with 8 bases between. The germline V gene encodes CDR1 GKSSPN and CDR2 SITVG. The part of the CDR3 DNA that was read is TGTGCCTGGAGTCTAGAAAGGGCAAACACCGGGCAGCTCTAC. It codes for CAWSLERANTGQLY. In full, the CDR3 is CAWSLERANTGQLYF.

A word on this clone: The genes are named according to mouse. The CDR3 DNA, read in part, is TGTGCCAGCAGTCTCCGGGACTGGGGGGTTGCTGAGCAGTTC. This codes for CASSLRDWGVAEQF. The entire CDR3 protein is CASSLRDWGVAEQFF. V gene TRBV19 combines with J gene TRBJ2-1; TRBD2 matches 12 bases. The read terminates 1 residue ahead of where the CDR3 ends, so the germline J gene completes it. CDR1 FNHDT and CDR2 SITEND come from the germline V gene (reference sequence). Unmatched junction bases numbered 5, after V lost 4 bases and J lost 6 bases. This CDR3 is 15 amino acids long.

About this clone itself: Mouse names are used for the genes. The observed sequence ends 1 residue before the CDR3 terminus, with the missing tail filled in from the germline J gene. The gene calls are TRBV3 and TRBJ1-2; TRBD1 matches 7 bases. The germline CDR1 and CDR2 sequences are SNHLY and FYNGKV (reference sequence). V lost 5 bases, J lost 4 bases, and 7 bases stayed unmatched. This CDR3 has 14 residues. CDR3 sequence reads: CASSHDRVGSDYTF. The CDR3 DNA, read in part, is TGTGCCAGCAGCCACGACAGGGTCGGCTCCGACTACACC.

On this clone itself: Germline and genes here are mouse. The CDR3 bases that were read are TGTGCTAGCAGTTTTCAGGGGGTTTCCAACGAAAGATTATTT. Its translation: CASSFQGVSNERLF. The full CDR3 sequence reads CASSFQGVSNERLFF. The chain employs TRBV29 and TRBJ1-4, with 7 nucleotides matching TRBD1. With the read ending 1 residue before the CDR3 end, the germline J gene is used to fill in that end. CDR3 size: 15 residues. Trimming cost V 3 bases and J 0 bases; bases outside gene matches: 1. Germline CDR1 and CDR2: MSHET and SYDVDS.

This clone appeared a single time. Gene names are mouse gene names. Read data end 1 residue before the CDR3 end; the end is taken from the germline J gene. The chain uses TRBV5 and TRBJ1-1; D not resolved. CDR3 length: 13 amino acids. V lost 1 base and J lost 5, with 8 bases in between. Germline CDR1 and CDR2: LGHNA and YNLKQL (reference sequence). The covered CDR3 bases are TGTGCCAGCAGCCAAGGAAGGGAGACAGAAGTCTTC. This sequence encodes CASSQGRETEVF. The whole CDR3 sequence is CASSQGRETEVFF.

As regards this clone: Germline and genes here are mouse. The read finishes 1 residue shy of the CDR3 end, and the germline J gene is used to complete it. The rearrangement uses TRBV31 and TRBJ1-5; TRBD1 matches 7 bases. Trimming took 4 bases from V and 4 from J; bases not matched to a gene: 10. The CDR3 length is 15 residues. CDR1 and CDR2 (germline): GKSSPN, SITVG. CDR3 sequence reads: CAWTSDRVRNQAPLF. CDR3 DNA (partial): TGTGCCTGGACTTCAGACAGGGTTCGGAACCAGGCTCCGCTT.

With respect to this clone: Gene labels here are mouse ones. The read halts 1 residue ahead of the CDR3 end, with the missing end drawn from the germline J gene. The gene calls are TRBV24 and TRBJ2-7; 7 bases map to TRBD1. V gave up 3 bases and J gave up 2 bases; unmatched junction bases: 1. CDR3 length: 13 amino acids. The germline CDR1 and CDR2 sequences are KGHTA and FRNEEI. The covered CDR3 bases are TGTGCCAGCAGTCTACAGGGGACCTATGAACAGTAC. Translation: CASSLQGTYEQY. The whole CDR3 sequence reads CASSLQGTYEQYF.

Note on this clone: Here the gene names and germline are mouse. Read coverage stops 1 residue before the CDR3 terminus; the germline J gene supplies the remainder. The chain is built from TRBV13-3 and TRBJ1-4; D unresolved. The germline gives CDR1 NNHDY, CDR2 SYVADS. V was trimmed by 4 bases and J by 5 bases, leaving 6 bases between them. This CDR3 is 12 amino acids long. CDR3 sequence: CASSRHNERLFF. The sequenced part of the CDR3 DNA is TGTGCCAGCAGTAGGCATAACGAAAGATTATTT.

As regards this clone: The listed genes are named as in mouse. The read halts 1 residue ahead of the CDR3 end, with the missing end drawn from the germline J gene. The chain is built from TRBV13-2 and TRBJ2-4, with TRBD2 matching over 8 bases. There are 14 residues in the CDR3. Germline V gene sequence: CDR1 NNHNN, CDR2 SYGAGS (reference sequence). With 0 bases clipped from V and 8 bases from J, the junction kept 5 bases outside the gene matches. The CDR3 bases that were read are TGTGCCAGCGGTGATGGGGGGGGCGAGGTCACCTTGTAC. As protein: CASGDGGGEVTLY. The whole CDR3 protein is CASGDGGGEVTLYF.

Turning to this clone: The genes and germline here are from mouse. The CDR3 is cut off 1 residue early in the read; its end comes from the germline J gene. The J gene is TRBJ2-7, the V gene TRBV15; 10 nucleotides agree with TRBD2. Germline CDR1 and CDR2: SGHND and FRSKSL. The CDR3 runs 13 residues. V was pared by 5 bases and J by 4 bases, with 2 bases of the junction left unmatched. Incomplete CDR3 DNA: TGTGCCAGCAGTACTGGGGGGGGGTATGAACAGTAC. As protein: CASSTGGGYEQY. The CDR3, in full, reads CASSTGGGYEQYF.

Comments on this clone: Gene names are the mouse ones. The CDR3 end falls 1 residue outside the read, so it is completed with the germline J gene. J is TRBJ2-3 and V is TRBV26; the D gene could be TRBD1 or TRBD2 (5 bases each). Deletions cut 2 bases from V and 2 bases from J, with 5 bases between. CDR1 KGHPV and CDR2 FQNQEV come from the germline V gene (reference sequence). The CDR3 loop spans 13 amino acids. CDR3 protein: CASSLGTAETLYF. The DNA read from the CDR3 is TGTGCCAGCAGTCTGGGGACTGCAGAAACGCTGTAT.

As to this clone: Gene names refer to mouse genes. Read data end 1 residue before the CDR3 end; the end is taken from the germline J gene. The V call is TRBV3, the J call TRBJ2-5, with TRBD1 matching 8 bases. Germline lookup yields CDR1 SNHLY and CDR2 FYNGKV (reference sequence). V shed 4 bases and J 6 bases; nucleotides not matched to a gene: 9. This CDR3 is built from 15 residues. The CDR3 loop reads CASSSRGPGGDTQYF. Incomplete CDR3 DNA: TGTGCCAGCAGCTCCAGGGGGCCCGGAGGGGACACCCAGTAC. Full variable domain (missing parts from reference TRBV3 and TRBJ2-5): GPKVLQIPSHQIIDMGQMVTLNCDPVSNHLYFYWYKQILGQQMEFLVNFYNGKVMEKSKLFKDQFSVERPDGSYFTLKIQPTALEDSAVYFCASSSRGPGGDTQYFGPGTRLLVL.

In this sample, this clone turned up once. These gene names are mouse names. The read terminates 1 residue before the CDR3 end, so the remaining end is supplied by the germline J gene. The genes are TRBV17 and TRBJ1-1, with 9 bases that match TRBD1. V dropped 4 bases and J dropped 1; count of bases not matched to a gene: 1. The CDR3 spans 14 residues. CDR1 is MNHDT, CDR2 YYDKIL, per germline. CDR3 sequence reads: CASSKDRGNTEVFF. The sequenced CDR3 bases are TGTGCTAGCAGTAAGGACAGGGGGAACACAGAAGTCTTC.